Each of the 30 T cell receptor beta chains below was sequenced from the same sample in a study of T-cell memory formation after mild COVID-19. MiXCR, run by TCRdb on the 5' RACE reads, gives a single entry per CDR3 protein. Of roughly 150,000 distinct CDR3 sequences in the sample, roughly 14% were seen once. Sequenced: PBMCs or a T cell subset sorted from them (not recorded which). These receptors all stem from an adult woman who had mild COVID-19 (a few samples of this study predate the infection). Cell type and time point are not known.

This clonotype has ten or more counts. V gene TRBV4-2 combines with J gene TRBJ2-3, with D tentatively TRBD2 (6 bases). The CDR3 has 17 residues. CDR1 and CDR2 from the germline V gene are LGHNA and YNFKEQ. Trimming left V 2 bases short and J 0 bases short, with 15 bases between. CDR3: CASSQSGRDSSTDTQYF. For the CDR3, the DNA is TGTGCCAGCAGCCAATCGGGCCGGGACTCTAGCACAGATACGCAGTATTTT.

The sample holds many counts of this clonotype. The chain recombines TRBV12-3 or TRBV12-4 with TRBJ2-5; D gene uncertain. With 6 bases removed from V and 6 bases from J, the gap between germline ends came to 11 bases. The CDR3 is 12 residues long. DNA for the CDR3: TGTGCCAGCAGCCACGGTGCCCAGACCCAGTACTTC. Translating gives CASSHGAQTQYF.

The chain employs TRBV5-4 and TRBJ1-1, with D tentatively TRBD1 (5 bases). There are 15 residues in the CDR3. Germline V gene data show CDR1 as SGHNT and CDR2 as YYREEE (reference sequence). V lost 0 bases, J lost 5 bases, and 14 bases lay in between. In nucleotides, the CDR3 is TGTGCCAGCAGCTTGGGGGGCGATTTTGGTACTGAAGCTTTCTTT. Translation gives CASSLGGDFGTEAFF.

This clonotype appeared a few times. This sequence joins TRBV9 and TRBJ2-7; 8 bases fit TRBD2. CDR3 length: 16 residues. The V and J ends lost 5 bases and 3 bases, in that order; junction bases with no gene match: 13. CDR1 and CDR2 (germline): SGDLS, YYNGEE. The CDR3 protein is CASSPTGRAGDYEQYF. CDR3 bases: TGTGCCAGCAGTCCAACGGGTCGAGCGGGGGACTACGAGCAGTACTTC. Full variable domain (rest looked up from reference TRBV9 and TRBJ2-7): DSGVTQTPKHLITATGQRVTLRCSPRSGDLSVYWYQQSLDQGLQFLIQYYNGEERAKGNILERFSAQQFPDLHSELNLSSLELGDSALYFCASSPTGRAGDYEQYFGPGTRLTVT.

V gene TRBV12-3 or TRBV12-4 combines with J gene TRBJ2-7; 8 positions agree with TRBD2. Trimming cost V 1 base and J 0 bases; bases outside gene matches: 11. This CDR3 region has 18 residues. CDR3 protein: CASSLGGWSSGDSYEQYF. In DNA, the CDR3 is TGTGCCAGCAGTTTAGGAGGGTGGAGTAGCGGGGACTCCTACGAGCAGTACTTC.

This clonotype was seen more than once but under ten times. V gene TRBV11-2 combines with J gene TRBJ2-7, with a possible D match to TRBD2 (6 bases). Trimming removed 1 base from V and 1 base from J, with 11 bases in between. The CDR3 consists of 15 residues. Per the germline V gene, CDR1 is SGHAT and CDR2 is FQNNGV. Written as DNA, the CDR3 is TGTGCCAGCAGCTTAGGGGGCGGGGCGTCCTACGAGCAGTACTTC. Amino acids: CASSLGGGASYEQYF.

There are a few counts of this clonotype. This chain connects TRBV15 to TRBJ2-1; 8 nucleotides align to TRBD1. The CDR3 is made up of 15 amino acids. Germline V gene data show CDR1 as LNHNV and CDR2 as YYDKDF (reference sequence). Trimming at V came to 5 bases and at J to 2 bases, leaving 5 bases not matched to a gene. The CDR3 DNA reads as TGTGCCACCAGCCCCGACAGGGGCCCCTACAATGAGCAGTTCTTC. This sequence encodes CATSPDRGPYNEQFF.

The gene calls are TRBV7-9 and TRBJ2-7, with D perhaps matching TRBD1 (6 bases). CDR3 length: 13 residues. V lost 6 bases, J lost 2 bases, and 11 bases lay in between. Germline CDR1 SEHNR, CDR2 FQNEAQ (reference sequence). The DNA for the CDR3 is TGTGCCAGCAGATTGGACAGCCCCTACGAGCAGTACTTC. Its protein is CASRLDSPYEQYF.

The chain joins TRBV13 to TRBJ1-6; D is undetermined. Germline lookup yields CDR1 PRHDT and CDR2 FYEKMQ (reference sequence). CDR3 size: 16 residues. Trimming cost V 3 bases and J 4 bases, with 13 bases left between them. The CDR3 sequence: CASSFGRVQYNSPLHF. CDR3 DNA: TGTGCCAGCAGCTTTGGGAGGGTCCAGTATAATTCACCCCTCCACTTT.

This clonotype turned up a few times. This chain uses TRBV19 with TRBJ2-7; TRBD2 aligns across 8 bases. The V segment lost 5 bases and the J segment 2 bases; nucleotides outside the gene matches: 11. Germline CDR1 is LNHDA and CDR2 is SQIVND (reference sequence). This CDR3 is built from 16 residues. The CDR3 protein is CASSPLSGSVTYEQYF. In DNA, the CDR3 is TGTGCCAGTAGTCCCTTGAGCGGGAGCGTGACCTACGAGCAGTACTTC.

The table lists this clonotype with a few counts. CDR3 DNA: TGTGCCAGCAGCTTTGGGACAGGGTCTGGGGCCAACGTCCTGACTTTC. It yields the protein CASSFGTGSGANVLTF. The rearrangement links TRBV7-7 to TRBJ2-6; 9 nucleotides align to TRBD1. This CDR3 comprises 16 residues. Trimming cost V 3 bases and J 1 base; bases outside gene matches: 1. From germline, CDR1 is SSHAT and CDR2 FNYEAQ (reference sequence).

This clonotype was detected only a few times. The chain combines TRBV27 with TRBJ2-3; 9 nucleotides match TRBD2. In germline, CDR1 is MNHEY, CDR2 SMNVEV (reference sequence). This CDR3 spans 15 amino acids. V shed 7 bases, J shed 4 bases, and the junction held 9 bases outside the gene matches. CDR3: CASTRAGGGADTQYF. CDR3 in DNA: TGTGCCAGCACTCGGGCGGGAGGGGGAGCAGATACGCAGTATTTT.

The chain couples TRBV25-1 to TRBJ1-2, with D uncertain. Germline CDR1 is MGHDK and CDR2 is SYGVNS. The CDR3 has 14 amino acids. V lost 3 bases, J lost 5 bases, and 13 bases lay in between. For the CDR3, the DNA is TGTGCCAGCAGTGACCTCGGGTCGCCTTATGGCTACACCTTC. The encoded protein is CASSDLGSPYGYTF.

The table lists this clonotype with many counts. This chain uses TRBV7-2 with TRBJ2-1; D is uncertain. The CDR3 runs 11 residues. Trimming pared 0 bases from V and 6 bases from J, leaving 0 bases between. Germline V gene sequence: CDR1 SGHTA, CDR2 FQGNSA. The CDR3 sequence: CASSLANEQFF. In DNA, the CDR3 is TGTGCCAGCAGCTTAGCCAATGAGCAGTTCTTC.

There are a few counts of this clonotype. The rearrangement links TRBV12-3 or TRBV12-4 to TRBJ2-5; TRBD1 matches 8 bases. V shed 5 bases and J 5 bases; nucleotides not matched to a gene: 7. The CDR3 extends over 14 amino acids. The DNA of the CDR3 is TGTGCCAGCAGTCAGGCCAGGGGGCTGGAGACCCAGTACTTC. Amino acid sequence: CASSQARGLETQYF.

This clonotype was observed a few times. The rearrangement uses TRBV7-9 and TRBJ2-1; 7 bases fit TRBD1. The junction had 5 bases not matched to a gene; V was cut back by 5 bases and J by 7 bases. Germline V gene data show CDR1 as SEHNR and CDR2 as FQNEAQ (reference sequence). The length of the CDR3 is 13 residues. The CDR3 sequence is CASSPGTENEQFF. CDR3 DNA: TGTGCCAGCAGCCCCGGGACAGAAAATGAGCAGTTCTTC. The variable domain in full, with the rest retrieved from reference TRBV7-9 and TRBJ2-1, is DTGVSQNPRHKITKRGQNVTFRCDPISEHNRLYWYRQTLGQGPEFLTYFQNEAQLEKSRLLSDRFSAERPKGSFSTLEIQRTEQGDSAMYLCASSPGTENEQFFGPGTRLTVL.

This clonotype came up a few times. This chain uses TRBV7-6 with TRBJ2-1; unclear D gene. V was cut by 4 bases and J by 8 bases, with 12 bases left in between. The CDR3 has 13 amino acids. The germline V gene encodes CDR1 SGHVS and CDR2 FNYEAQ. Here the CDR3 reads CASSSPLLDEQFF. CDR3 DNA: TGTGCCAGCAGCTCACCCCTTTTGGATGAGCAGTTCTTC.

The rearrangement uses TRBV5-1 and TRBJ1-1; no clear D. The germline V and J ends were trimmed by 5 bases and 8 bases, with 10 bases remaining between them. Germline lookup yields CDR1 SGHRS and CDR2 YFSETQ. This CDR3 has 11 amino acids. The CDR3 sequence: CASSRQREAFF. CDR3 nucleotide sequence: TGCGCCAGCAGTCGCCAAAGGGAAGCTTTCTTT.

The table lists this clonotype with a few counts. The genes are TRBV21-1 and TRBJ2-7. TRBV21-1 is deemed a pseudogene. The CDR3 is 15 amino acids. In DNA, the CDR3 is TGTGCCAGCAGCGCGAGACACCCACCTACCTACGAGCAGTACTTC. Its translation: CASSARHPPTYEQYF.

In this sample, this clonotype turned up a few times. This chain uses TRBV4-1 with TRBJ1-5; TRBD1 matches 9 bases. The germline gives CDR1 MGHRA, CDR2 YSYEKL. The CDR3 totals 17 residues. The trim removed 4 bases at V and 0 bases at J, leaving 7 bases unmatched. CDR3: CASSRWTGDYSNQPQHF. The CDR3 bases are TGCGCCAGCAGCCGCTGGACAGGGGATTATAGCAATCAGCCCCAGCATTTT.

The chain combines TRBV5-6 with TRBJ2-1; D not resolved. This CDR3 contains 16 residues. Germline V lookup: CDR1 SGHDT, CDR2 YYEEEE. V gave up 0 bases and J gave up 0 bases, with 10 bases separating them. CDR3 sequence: CASSLEQWISYNEQFF. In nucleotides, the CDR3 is TGTGCCAGCAGCTTGGAGCAGTGGATCTCCTACAATGAGCAGTTCTTC.

The CDR3 here is CASSDRGPQETQYF. The CDR3, as DNA: TGTGCCAGCTCTGACAGGGGGCCCCAAGAGACCCAGTACTTC. The chain links TRBV18 to TRBJ2-5; TRBD1 matches at 10 bases. Germline-derived CDR1 and CDR2 are KGHSH and LQKENI. This CDR3 comprises 14 residues. Trimming took 6 bases from V and 1 from J; bases not matched to a gene: 2.

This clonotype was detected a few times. The CDR3 coding sequence is TGTGCCAGCAGCCCCGACTCCGGGACAGGATACTACAATGAGCAGTTCTTC. This translates into CASSPDSGTGYYNEQFF. J is TRBJ2-1 and V is TRBV3-1, with 8 bases aligning to TRBD1. Trimming removed 4 bases from V and 3 bases from J; junction bases left unmatched: 11. The CDR3 is 17 residues long. Looked up from germline, CDR1 is LGHDT and CDR2 is YNNKEL (reference sequence).

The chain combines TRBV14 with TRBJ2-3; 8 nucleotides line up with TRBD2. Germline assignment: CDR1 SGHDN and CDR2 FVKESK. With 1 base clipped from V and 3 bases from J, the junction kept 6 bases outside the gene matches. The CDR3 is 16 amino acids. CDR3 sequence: CASSQAHSGGTDTQYF. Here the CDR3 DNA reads TGTGCCAGCAGCCAAGCCCATTCGGGGGGGACAGATACGCAGTATTTT.

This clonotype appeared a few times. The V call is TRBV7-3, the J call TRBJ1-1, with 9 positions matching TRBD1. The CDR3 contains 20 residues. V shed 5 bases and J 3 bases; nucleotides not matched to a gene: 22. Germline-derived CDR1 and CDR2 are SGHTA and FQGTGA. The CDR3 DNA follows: TGTGCCAGCAGCCCCGGGCCCATGGGACAGGGTGCGATATGGGACACTGAAGCTTTCTTT. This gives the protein CASSPGPMGQGAIWDTEAFF. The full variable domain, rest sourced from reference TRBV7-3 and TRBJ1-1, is GAGVSQTPSNKVTEKGKYVELRCDPISGHTALYWYRQSLGQGPEFLIYFQGTGAADDSGLPNDRFFAVRPEGSVSTLKIQRTERGDSAVYLCASSPGPMGQGAIWDTEAFFGQGTRLTVV.

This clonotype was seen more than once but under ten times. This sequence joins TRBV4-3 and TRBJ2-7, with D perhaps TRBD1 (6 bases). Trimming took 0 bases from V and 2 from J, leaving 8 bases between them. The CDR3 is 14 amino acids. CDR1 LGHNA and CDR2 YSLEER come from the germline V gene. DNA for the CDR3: TGCGCCAGCAGCCAAGATGACAGGACCTACGAGCAGTACTTC. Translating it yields CASSQDDRTYEQYF.

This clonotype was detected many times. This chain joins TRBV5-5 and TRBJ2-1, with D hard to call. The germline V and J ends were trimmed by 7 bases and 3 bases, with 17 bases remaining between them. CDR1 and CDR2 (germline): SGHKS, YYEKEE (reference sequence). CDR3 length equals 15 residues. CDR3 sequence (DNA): TGTGCCAGCGGTTTGGGTGGAGAAGGCTACAATGAGCAGTTCTTC. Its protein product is CASGLGGEGYNEQFF.

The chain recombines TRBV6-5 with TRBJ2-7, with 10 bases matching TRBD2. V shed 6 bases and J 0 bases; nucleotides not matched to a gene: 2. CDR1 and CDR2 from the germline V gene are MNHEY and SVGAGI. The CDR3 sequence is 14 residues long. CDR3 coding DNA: TGTGCCAGCAGGTGGACTAGCGGCTCCTACGAGCAGTACTTC. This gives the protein CASRWTSGSYEQYF.

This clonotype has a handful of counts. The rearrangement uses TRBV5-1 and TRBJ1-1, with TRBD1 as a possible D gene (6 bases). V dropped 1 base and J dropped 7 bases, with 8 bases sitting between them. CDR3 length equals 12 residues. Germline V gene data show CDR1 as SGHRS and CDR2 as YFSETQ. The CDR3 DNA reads TGCGCCAGCAGCTTGACAGGGTTTGAAGCTTTCTTT. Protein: CASSLTGFEAFF.

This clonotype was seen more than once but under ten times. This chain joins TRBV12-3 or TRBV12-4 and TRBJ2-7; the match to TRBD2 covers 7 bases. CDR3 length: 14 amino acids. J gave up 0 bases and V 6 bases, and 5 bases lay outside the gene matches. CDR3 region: CASRTSRSSYEQYF. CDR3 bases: TGTGCCAGCAGGACTAGCCGGAGCTCCTACGAGCAGTACTTC.